This TCR beta chain was identified in a study of blood T cell repertoires in COVID-19. Study-level background: Sample material is recorded as cDNA or gDNA derived from T cells, B-cell-depleted T cells, or PBMCs.

Profiling relied on immunoSEQ multiplex PCR, and the TCRdb table lists in-frame clones only, not all of them. The sample consists of about 350,000 clones, about 89% of them appearing once. The sequence was obtained from a woman between 50 and 59 years old with COVID-19, enrolled during active disease. Sequences were obtained from peripheral blood.

Here the CDR3 reads CASSSRTDSGANVLTF. In nucleotides, the CDR3 is TGTGCCAGCAGCTCCCGGACAGACTCTGGGGCCAACGTCCTGACTTTC. The chain joins TRBV7-9 to TRBJ2-6, with D possibly matching TRBD1 (6 bases). Trimming took 4 bases from V and 0 from J, leaving 10 bases between them. The germline CDR1 and CDR2 sequences are SEHNR and FQNEAQ (reference sequence). The CDR3 totals 16 residues.